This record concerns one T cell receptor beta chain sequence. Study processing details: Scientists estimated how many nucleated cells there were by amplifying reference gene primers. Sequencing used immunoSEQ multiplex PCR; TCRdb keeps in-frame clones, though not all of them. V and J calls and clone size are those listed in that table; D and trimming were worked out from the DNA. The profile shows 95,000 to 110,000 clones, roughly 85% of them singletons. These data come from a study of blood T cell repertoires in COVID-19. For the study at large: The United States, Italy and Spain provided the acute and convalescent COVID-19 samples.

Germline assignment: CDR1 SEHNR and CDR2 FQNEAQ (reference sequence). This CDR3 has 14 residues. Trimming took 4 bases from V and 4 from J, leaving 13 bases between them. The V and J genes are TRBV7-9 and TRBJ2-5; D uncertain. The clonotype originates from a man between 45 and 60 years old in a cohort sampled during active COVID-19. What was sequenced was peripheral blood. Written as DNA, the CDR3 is TGTGCCAGCAGCTCGCGCCGCTCGCGAGAGACCCAGTACTTC. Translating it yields CASSSRRSRETQYF.